The 31 T cell receptor beta chains given below trace back to one sample, sequenced in a study of T cell responses to AZD1222 COVID-19 vaccine. TCRdb keeps only in-frame clones here, not all; method: immunoSEQ multiplex PCR. In the table there are 85,000 to 120,000 clones, more than 85% of which are singletons. Sequenced here: peripheral blood, sampled on day 0 of AZD1222 vaccination. These receptors came from an adult in good health.

Ten or more counts support this clone. The chain recombines TRBV3-1 (or the pseudogene TRBV3-2) with TRBJ1-3; TRBD1 matches 8 bases. The CDR3 totals 16 residues. The junction had 7 bases not matched to a gene; V was cut back by 4 bases and J by 2 bases. Germline CDR1 is LGHDT and CDR2 is YNNKEL (reference sequence). The CDR3 DNA reads as TGTGCCAGCAGCCCGAACCGGGACAGGCCTGGAAACACCATATATTTT. Its protein product is CASSPNRDRPGNTIYF.

DNA of the CDR3: TGTGCCACCAGCAGAGATCTCAGGGGGCTGAGTCAGCCCCAGCATTTT. It codes for CATSRDLRGLSQPQHF. The chain recombines TRBV15 with TRBJ1-5, with 8 bases matching TRBD1. From germline, CDR1 is LNHNV and CDR2 YYDKDF (reference sequence). The CDR3 has 16 residues. V lost 0 bases to trimming and J lost 6 bases; unmatched junction nucleotides: 7. The variable domain in full, completed from reference TRBV15 and TRBJ1-5, reads DAMVIQNPRYQVTQFGKPVTLSCSQTLNHNVMYWYQQKSSQAPKLLFHYYDKDFNNEADTPDNFQSRRPNTSFCFLDIRSPGLGDTAMYLCATSRDLRGLSQPQHFGDGTRLSIL.

This clone was recorded a few times. The chain joins TRBV6-5 to TRBJ1-6, with TRBD1 as a possible D gene (6 bases). V dropped 6 bases and J dropped 4 bases, with 10 bases sitting between them. The V gene's germline CDR1 is MNHEY and CDR2 SVGAGI. The CDR3 is 14 amino acids. Here the CDR3 reads CASRNTGYNSPLHF. CDR3 in DNA: TGTGCCAGCAGAAACACAGGGTATAATTCACCCCTCCACTTT.

This chain uses TRBV6-6 with TRBJ1-5; D is undetermined. The CDR3 consists of 21 residues. Germline V lookup: CDR1 MNHNY, CDR2 SVGAGI (reference sequence). The V end lost 6 bases, the J end lost 3 bases, and 33 bases lay between the germline ends. CDR3 in amino acids: CASSPQSPVPSGLRANQPQHF. DNA for the CDR3: TGTGCCAGCAGCCCCCAATCACCCGTGCCCTCCGGACTCCGGGCCAATCAGCCCCAGCATTTT.

The chain couples TRBV4-2 to TRBJ1-2; weak D call: TRBD1 (5 bases). Per germline, CDR1 LGHNA and CDR2 YNFKEQ. With 0 bases removed from V and 3 bases from J, the gap between germline ends came to 11 bases. The CDR3 has 15 amino acids. CDR3 amino acids: CASSQEAKGDYGYTF. CDR3 nucleotides: TGTGCCAGCAGCCAAGAAGCGAAAGGGGACTATGGCTACACCTTC.

The V call is TRBV27, the J call TRBJ2-7; 10 bases align to TRBD1. V lost 7 bases to trimming and J lost 1 base; unmatched junction nucleotides: 4. Germline V gives CDR1 MNHEY, CDR2 SMNVEV (reference sequence). CDR3 size: 14 residues. In DNA, the CDR3 is TGTGCCAGCAAACCGGGACAGGGGTCCTACGAGCAGTACTTC. It encodes CASKPGQGSYEQYF.

The CDR3 loop reads CTSNLQGRGLSDQPQHF. CDR3 bases: TGCACCAGCAACCTCCAGGGAAGAGGACTTTCGGATCAGCCCCAGCATTTT. The rearrangement joins TRBV1 to TRBJ1-5. TRBV1 corresponds to a pseudogene. CDR3 size: 17 residues.

This chain joins TRBV2 and TRBJ2-7; a weak D match, TRBD2 (5 bases). Germline V CDR1 and CDR2: SNHLY, FYNNEI. V lost 4 bases to trimming and J lost 6 bases, with 16 bases between them. The CDR3 loop spans 14 amino acids. The CDR3 DNA is TGTGCCAGCAGTGTTACTAGGCCCCCTTCCGAGCAGTACTTC. This encodes CASSVTRPPSEQYF.

The chain uses TRBV30 and TRBJ1-4; 9 bases align to TRBD1. Germline V gene sequence: CDR1 GTSNPN, CDR2 SVGIG (reference sequence). The J segment lost 3 bases and the V segment lost 2 bases, leaving 7 bases of the junction unmatched. This CDR3 has 16 residues. As DNA, the CDR3 is TGTGCCTGGAGTCCGGACAGGGGAATGGCTAATGAAAAACTGTTTTTT. Protein sequence: CAWSPDRGMANEKLFF.

The genes are TRBV28 and TRBJ1-2; no reliable D call. The V gene lost 4 bases and the J gene lost 1 base, with 13 bases spanning the gap. Germline-derived CDR1 and CDR2 are MDHEN and SYDVKM. The CDR3 is 15 residues long. DNA for the CDR3: TGTGCCAGCAGTTCCCCCCCTCTCCATAACTATGGCTACACCTTC. Translating gives CASSSPPLHNYGYTF.

V is TRBV4-1 and J is TRBJ1-5; D is ambiguous. The CDR3 covers 14 residues. Trimming took 3 bases from V and 7 from J, leaving 13 bases between them. The germline gives CDR1 MGHRA, CDR2 YSYEKL. CDR3 sequence reads: CASSQPGKLQPQHF. In nucleotides, the CDR3 is TGCGCCAGCAGCCAGCCTGGGAAGTTACAGCCCCAGCATTTT.

CDR3 coding DNA: TGTGCCAGCGGGCGGAACAGGGTAGAATCACCCCTCCACTTT. Its translation: CASGRNRVESPLHF. This chain joins TRBV6-5 and TRBJ1-6, with D possibly matching TRBD1 (6 bases). CDR3 length: 14 residues. V was cut by 8 bases and J by 10 bases, with 18 bases left in between. Germline loops: CDR1 MNHEY, CDR2 SVGAGI.

As for this clone: Other DNA sequences in this sample translate to the same CDR3. The chain joins TRBV7-9 to TRBJ1-3, with 8 bases aligning to TRBD1. Germline V gene lookup returns CDR1 SEHNR and CDR2 FQNEAQ (reference sequence). The CDR3 has 15 amino acids. The trim removed 5 bases at V and 0 bases at J, leaving 3 bases unmatched. The CDR3 protein is CASSPGGYSGNTIYF. The CDR3 DNA sequence: TGTGCCAGCAGCCCAGGGGGCTACTCTGGAAACACCATATATTTT.

The genes are TRBV5-6 and TRBJ2-3; a weak D match, TRBD2 (6 bases). V was pared by 0 bases and J by 1 base, with 9 bases between. The CDR3 spans 15 residues. Per the germline V gene, CDR1 is SGHDT and CDR2 is YYEEEE. The CDR3 loop is CASSLAGVGTDTQYF. CDR3 sequence (DNA): TGTGCCAGCAGCTTGGCGGGAGTGGGCACAGATACGCAGTATTTT.

The chain employs TRBV7-3 and TRBJ1-2, with a tentative D call TRBD1 (5 bases). The germline gives CDR1 SGHTA, CDR2 FQGTGA. V was clipped by 0 bases and J by 2 bases, with 7 bases between them. The CDR3 contains 14 residues. The CDR3 reads CASSLTGANYGYTF. The CDR3 nucleotides read TGTGCCAGCAGCTTAACAGGGGCGAACTATGGCTACACCTTC.

J is TRBJ2-4 and V is TRBV7-2, with D maybe TRBD2 (5 bases). Trimming left V 0 bases short and J 4 bases short, with 13 bases between. The CDR3 extends over 16 amino acids. The germline CDR1 and CDR2 sequences are SGHTA and FQGNSA. The DNA of the CDR3 is TGTGCCAGCAGCTTAGCGAGGGCGACTGGGAAAAACATTCAGTACTTC. This codes for CASSLARATGKNIQYF.

The chain recombines TRBV28 with TRBJ1-2; D remains ambiguous. The V and J ends lost 6 bases and 4 bases respectively, with 12 bases between them. The CDR3 loop spans 13 amino acids. Germline V gene data show CDR1 as MDHEN and CDR2 as SYDVKM. CDR3 in DNA: TGTGCCAGCAGCCTCTTGGGCGCCTATGGCTACACCTTC. Protein sequence: CASSLLGAYGYTF.

The chain links TRBV10-3 to TRBJ1-2; 7 bases map to TRBD1. Germline values: CDR1 ENHRY, CDR2 SYGVKD. This CDR3 has 13 amino acids. The junction had 9 bases not matched to a gene; V was cut back by 6 bases and J by 8 bases. CDR3 in DNA: TGTGCCATCAGGGCGGGACAGCTATACGGCTACACCTTC. This codes for CAIRAGQLYGYTF.

About this clone: Within the sample, other DNA sequences also encode this same CDR3. The rearrangement links TRBV9 to TRBJ2-7; TRBD1 matches at 9 bases. CDR3 length: 12 amino acids. V shed 4 bases and J 7 bases; nucleotides not matched to a gene: 3. Germline V gives CDR1 SGDLS, CDR2 YYNGEE. The CDR3 reads CASSLDRGEQYF. CDR3 bases: TGTGCCAGCAGCTTGGACAGGGGAGAGCAGTACTTC.

The chain has TRBV10-3 and TRBJ2-2; TRBD1 matches 7 bases. The V gene end was trimmed by 6 bases and the J gene end by 8 bases; junction bases not matched to a gene: 9. CDR3 length: 14 residues. The V gene's germline CDR1 is ENHRY and CDR2 SYGVKD. The CDR3 is CAIRRGQSLGELFF. CDR3 DNA sequence: TGTGCCATCAGGAGGGGACAGAGTTTGGGGGAGCTGTTTTTT.

The CDR3 bases are TGTGCCAGCAGTTACTCCCGGGACAGGTACCTCGAGCAGTACTTC. Translated, it gives CASSYSRDRYLEQYF. The rearrangement links TRBV6-2 or TRBV6-3 to TRBJ2-7; 8 positions agree with TRBD1. This CDR3 spans 15 amino acids. Germline V gene sequence: CDR1 MNHEY, CDR2 SVGEGT. V lost 0 bases to trimming and J lost 6 bases; unmatched junction nucleotides: 7.

The chain is built from TRBV19 and TRBJ2-1; 8 bases line up with TRBD2. V dropped 4 bases and J dropped 6; count of bases not matched to a gene: 8. The germline CDR1 and CDR2 sequences are LNHDA and SQIVND (reference sequence). The CDR3 consists of 15 residues. Here the CDR3 DNA reads TGTGCCAGTAGTACCGATAGCGGGGTTGCCAATGAGCAGTTCTTC. Protein product: CASSTDSGVANEQFF.

This chain links TRBV5-4 with TRBJ1-2, with D perhaps TRBD1 (6 bases). Deletions cut 0 bases from V and 7 bases from J, with 10 bases between. The CDR3 spans 13 residues. Germline V gene data show CDR1 as SGHNT and CDR2 as YYREEE (reference sequence). The DNA of the CDR3 is TGTGCCAGCAGCTTGGAAGGGGGGTTTGGCTACACCTTC. It encodes CASSLEGGFGYTF.

The CDR3 loop reads CASTQGLSTGELFF. In nucleotides, the CDR3 is TGTGCCAGCACACAGGGTTTATCGACCGGGGAGCTGTTTTTT. V and J are TRBV7-9 and TRBJ2-2; D is perhaps TRBD1 (6 bases). There are 14 residues in the CDR3. Germline CDR1 reads SEHNR; CDR2 reads FQNEAQ (reference sequence). Trimming pared 7 bases from V and 5 bases from J, leaving 14 bases between.

The chain joins TRBV28 to TRBJ1-2; 8 bases map to TRBD1. J lost 8 bases, V lost 6 bases, and 17 bases had no gene match. The germline V gene encodes CDR1 MDHEN and CDR2 SYDVKM. The CDR3 extends over 16 amino acids. The CDR3 DNA sequence: TGTGCCAGCAGCTCGCCGGACGGACAGGGATTGGGGGGCTACACCTTC. As protein: CASSSPDGQGLGGYTF.

The genes are TRBV5-8 and TRBJ2-2; 10 bases fit TRBD2. The J segment lost 4 bases and the V segment lost 2 bases, leaving 11 bases of the junction unmatched. The CDR3 is 18 amino acids. The germline V gene encodes CDR1 SGHTS and CDR2 YDEGEE. The CDR3 nucleotides read TGTGCCAGCAGCTTAGCCCAAACAGCGGGAGGGCCCACCGGGGAGCTGTTTTTT. Translated, it gives CASSLAQTAGGPTGELFF.

The chain uses TRBV30 and TRBJ2-7; TRBD2 aligns across 12 bases. CDR3 length equals 13 residues. V lost 5 bases and J lost 7; bases outside the gene matches: 6. CDR1 and CDR2 from the germline V gene are GTSNPN and SVGIG (reference sequence). The CDR3, as DNA: TGTGCCTGGGAGACTAGCGGGAGAATAGAGCAGTACTTC. It specifies CAWETSGRIEQYF.

The sample holds a few counts of this clone. The V gene is TRBV30, the J gene TRBJ2-7; 10 bases match TRBD1. Germline V CDR1 and CDR2: GTSNPN, SVGIG (reference sequence). The ends lost 3 bases at V and 2 bases at J; junction bases unmatched: 4. CDR3 length equals 14 residues. This CDR3 is CAWRRDRGPYEQYF. The DNA for the CDR3 is TGTGCCTGGAGGAGGGACAGGGGCCCCTACGAGCAGTACTTC. Using reference TRBV30 and TRBJ2-7 for the parts outside the CDR3, the full variable domain is SQTIHQWPATLVQPVGSPLSLECTVEGTSNPNLYWYRQAAGRGLQLLFYSVGIGQISSEVPQNLSASRPQDRQFILSSKKLLLSDSGFYLCAWRRDRGPYEQYFGPGTRLTVT.

The chain joins TRBV4-3 to TRBJ1-3; perhaps TRBD1 as D (6 bases). Looked up from germline, CDR1 is LGHNA and CDR2 is YSLEER. V shed 1 base and J shed 0 bases, with 13 bases lying between them. CDR3 length: 17 amino acids. The CDR3 bases are TGCGCCAGCAGCCAAGCGGGACATCAGAGCTCTGGAAACACCATATATTTT. Translating gives CASSQAGHQSSGNTIYF.

This sequence joins TRBV7-2 and TRBJ1-2, with TRBD1 matching over 8 bases. CDR1 is SGHTA and CDR2 is FQGNSA in the germline V gene. V was clipped by 3 bases and J by 8 bases; unmatched bases: 8. The CDR3 runs 14 residues. In nucleotides, the CDR3 is TGTGCCAGCAGCTTGGCGGCAGGGGGCCGGGGCTACACCTTC. It encodes CASSLAAGGRGYTF.

The chain uses TRBV30 and TRBJ1-6; D might be TRBD1 (6 bases). Trimming removed 2 bases from V and 9 bases from J, with 17 bases in between. The germline gives CDR1 GTSNPN, CDR2 SVGIG (reference sequence). The CDR3 extends over 15 amino acids. For the CDR3, the DNA is TGTGCCTGGAGTCCCCAGTCCCTCAGGGGTTCACCCCTCCACTTT. Its protein is CAWSPQSLRGSPLHF.